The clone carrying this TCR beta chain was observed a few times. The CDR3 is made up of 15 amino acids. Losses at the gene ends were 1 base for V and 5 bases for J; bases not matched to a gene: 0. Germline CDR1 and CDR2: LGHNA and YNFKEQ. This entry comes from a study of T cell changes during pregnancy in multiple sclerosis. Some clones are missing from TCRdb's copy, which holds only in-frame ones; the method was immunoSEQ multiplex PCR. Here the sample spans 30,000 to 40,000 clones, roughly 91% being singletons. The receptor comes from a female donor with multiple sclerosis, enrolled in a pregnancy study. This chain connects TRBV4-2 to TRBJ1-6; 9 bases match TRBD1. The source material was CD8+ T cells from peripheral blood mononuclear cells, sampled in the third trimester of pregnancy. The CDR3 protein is CASSQGQGDNSPLHF. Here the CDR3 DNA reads TGTGCCAGCAGCCAAGGACAGGGGGATAATTCACCCCTCCACTTT.